These 16 T cell receptor beta chains came from one sample sequenced in a study of blood T cell repertoires in COVID-19. TCRdb's copy holds only in-frame clones and misses some; the assay was immunoSEQ multiplex PCR. This sample yields 14,000 or so clones, of which roughly 72% are seen a single time; 9.7% belongs to the top ten. Sequencing was performed on peripheral blood. The receptors come from a man between 70 and 80 years old with acute or convalescent COVID-19.

This clone was observed once. The chain uses TRBV7-2 and TRBJ1-1; 7 bases align to TRBD1. The CDR3 is 15 amino acids. V trimming: 3 bases; J trimming: 4 bases; junction bases outside the gene matches: 8. Looked up from germline, CDR1 is SGHTA and CDR2 is FQGNSA. Here the CDR3 reads CASSFGQATLTEAFF. The CDR3 coding sequence is TGTGCCAGCAGCTTTGGACAGGCCACCCTCACTGAAGCTTTCTTT.

The genes are TRBV6-5 and TRBJ1-4; the D gene is possibly TRBD1 (6 bases). The CDR3 spans 13 residues. Germline values: CDR1 MNHEY, CDR2 SVGAGI. Trimming took 6 bases from V and 8 from J, leaving 13 bases between them. The CDR3, as DNA: TGTGCCAGCAGCCACAGGGCTGAGGAAAAACTGTTTTTT. Translation gives CASSHRAEEKLFF.

The chain carries TRBV7-8 and TRBJ2-3, with 12 bases lining up with TRBD2. The ends lost 5 bases at V and 5 bases at J; junction bases unmatched: 8. This CDR3 has 16 residues. CDR1 and CDR2 (germline): SGHVS, FQNEAQ. CDR3 loop: CASSLRLAGDGDTQYF. The CDR3, as DNA: TGTGCCAGCAGCCTCAGACTAGCGGGAGACGGAGATACGCAGTATTTT.

This rearrangement joins TRBV3-1 (or the pseudogene TRBV3-2) to TRBJ1-3; tentative D call: TRBD1 (6 bases). This CDR3 contains 14 residues. Between the trimmed V and J ends, which lost 4 bases and 4 bases, there was a span of 11 bases. Germline CDR1 and CDR2: LGHDT and YNNKEL (reference sequence). In DNA form, the CDR3 reads TGTGCCAGCAGCCGGGGGGGGCGAGGAAACACCATATATTTT. Translation gives CASSRGGRGNTIYF.

The chain joins TRBV19 to TRBJ2-1; 8 nucleotides align to TRBD2. The CDR3 totals 14 residues. The V segment lost 7 bases and the J segment 7 bases; nucleotides outside the gene matches: 9. Germline V gene sequence: CDR1 LNHDA, CDR2 SQIVND (reference sequence). Here the CDR3 reads CASTEGTSLNEQFF. The CDR3 bases are TGTGCCAGTACCGAGGGGACTAGTCTTAATGAGCAGTTCTTC.

The chain employs TRBV10-2 and TRBJ2-3; TRBD2 aligns across 7 bases. V lost 7 bases to trimming and J lost 5 bases; unmatched junction nucleotides: 12. The CDR3 covers 15 residues. The germline V gene encodes CDR1 WSHSY and CDR2 SAAADI. CDR3 region: CASTPGGGTGDTQYF. CDR3 DNA sequence: TGCGCCAGCACCCCTGGGGGGGGAACGGGAGATACGCAGTATTTT.

The chain joins TRBV27 to TRBJ2-1, with 11 bases lining up with TRBD1. This CDR3 contains 20 residues. The germline gives CDR1 MNHEY, CDR2 SMNVEV (reference sequence). V lost 7 bases, J lost 1 base, and 18 bases stayed unmatched. The CDR3 bases are TGTGCCAGCATCCCCCGAGGGGACAGGGGGTTTGGTGAATCCTACAATGAGCAGTTCTTC. Translation gives CASIPRGDRGFGESYNEQFF.

The rearrangement links TRBV7-2 to TRBJ1-1; D not certain. Germline V gene sequence: CDR1 SGHTA, CDR2 FQGNSA. Trimming removed 1 base from V and 1 base from J, with 13 bases in between. CDR3 length equals 16 residues. CDR3 sequence: CASSLDSLRGNTEAFF. The DNA for the CDR3 is TGTGCCAGCAGCTTAGATAGCTTACGGGGGAACACTGAAGCTTTCTTT.

The chain employs TRBV7-9 and TRBJ1-2, with TRBD1 matching 10 bases. Trimming removed 10 bases from V and 7 bases from J; junction bases left unmatched: 12. Germline CDR1 is SEHNR and CDR2 is FQNEAQ (reference sequence). CDR3 length equals 14 residues. This chain's CDR3 is CATWGTGVFGGYTF. CDR3 nucleotide sequence: TGTGCCACCTGGGGGACAGGGGTTTTTGGTGGCTACACCTTC.

This chain joins TRBV4-3 and TRBJ2-5, with D possibly being TRBD1 (5 bases). The CDR3 loop spans 17 amino acids. Trimming took off 5 bases at V and 5 bases at J, with 24 bases between the two ends. CDR1 LGHNA and CDR2 YSLEER come from the germline V gene. CDR3 sequence reads: CASSSHLWGDYEETQYF. In DNA form, the CDR3 reads TGCGCCAGCAGCTCCCACCTCTGGGGCGATTATGAGGAGACCCAGTACTTC.

This chain joins TRBV29-1 and TRBJ2-3; TRBD2 matches 9 bases. Germline CDR1 is SQVTM and CDR2 is ANQGSEA. Trimming at V came to 5 bases and at J to 4 bases, leaving 4 bases not matched to a gene. This CDR3 has 13 residues. The chain's CDR3 is CSVRLAGPDTQYF. In nucleotides, the CDR3 is TGCAGCGTTCGCCTAGCGGGGCCAGATACGCAGTATTTT.

The rearrangement links TRBV9 to TRBJ2-1; D ambiguous. V was cut by 0 bases and J by 9 bases, with 10 bases left in between. The length of the CDR3 is 13 residues. The germline CDR1 and CDR2 sequences are SGDLS and YYNGEE. Written as DNA, the CDR3 is TGTGCCAGCAGCGTAGAAATAGTCGGTGAGCAGTTCTTC. It encodes CASSVEIVGEQFF.

This clone was seen once. CDR3 sequence: CASSLGQSSNQPQHF. Here the CDR3 DNA reads TGTGCCAGCAGCCTCGGACAGTCTAGCAATCAGCCCCAGCATTTT. The gene calls are TRBV5-6 and TRBJ1-5; D perhaps matches TRBD1 (6 bases). Trimming removed 4 bases from V and 0 bases from J, with 11 bases in between. This CDR3 has 15 residues. Germline V gives CDR1 SGHDT, CDR2 YYEEEE.

The chain has TRBV19 and TRBJ2-1; the D gene is possibly TRBD2 (6 bases). The CDR3 is 15 residues long. Germline V gene data show CDR1 as LNHDA and CDR2 as SQIVND (reference sequence). V shed 3 bases and J shed 7 bases, with 16 bases lying between them. The CDR3 nucleotides read TGTGCCAGTAGTATTGCGGGACTCGGCGGAAATGAGCAGTTCTTC. Translating gives CASSIAGLGGNEQFF. The full variable domain, its missing parts supplied by reference TRBV19 and TRBJ2-1, is DGGITQSPKYLFRKEGQNVTLSCEQNLNHDAMYWYRQDPGQGLRLIYYSQIVNDFQKGDIAEGYSVSREKKESFPLTVTSAQKNPTAFYLCASSIAGLGGNEQFFGPGTRLTVL.

This clone was seen a handful of times. The chain carries TRBV2 and TRBJ1-2, with a tentative D call TRBD1 (6 bases). This CDR3 region has 11 residues. V shed 9 bases and J shed 2 bases, with 7 bases lying between them. Germline-derived CDR1 and CDR2 are SNHLY and FYNNEI. The CDR3: CASQGNYGYTF. The CDR3 bases are TGTGCCAGTCAGGGGAACTATGGCTACACCTTC.

V is TRBV4-2 and J is TRBJ2-5; D remains unclear. V was cut by 4 bases and J by 2 bases, with 11 bases left in between. The germline V gene encodes CDR1 LGHNA and CDR2 YNFKEQ. The CDR3 is 14 amino acids. The CDR3 region is CASSRDGGQETQYF. DNA for the CDR3: TGTGCCAGCAGCCGAGACGGCGGTCAAGAGACCCAGTACTTC.